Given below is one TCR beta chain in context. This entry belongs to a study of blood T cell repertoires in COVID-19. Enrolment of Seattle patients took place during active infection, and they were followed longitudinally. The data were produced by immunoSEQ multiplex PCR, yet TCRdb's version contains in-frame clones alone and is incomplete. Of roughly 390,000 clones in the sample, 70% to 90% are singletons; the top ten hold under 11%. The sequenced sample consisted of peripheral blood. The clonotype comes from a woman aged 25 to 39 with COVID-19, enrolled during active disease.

The DNA for the CDR3 is TGTGCCACCAGCAGAGATAAAACAGGGGGCGCCACCATATATTTT. This codes for CATSRDKTGGATIYF. The genes are TRBV15 and TRBJ1-3, with 9 nucleotides matching TRBD1. The V gene end was trimmed by 0 bases and the J gene end by 9 bases; junction bases not matched to a gene: 6. This CDR3 has 15 amino acids. Germline V CDR1 and CDR2: LNHNV, YYDKDF (reference sequence).